These 8 T cell receptor beta chains were sequenced from one sample in a study of blood T cell repertoires in COVID-19. Assay: immunoSEQ multiplex PCR; the TCRdb copy retains only in-frame clones and omits some. The sample includes about 360,000 clones, more than 85% seen only once; the top ten take about 3%. The sequenced sample consisted of peripheral blood. These receptors were collected from a human donor in a cohort sampled during active COVID-19.

V gene TRBV5-4 combines with J gene TRBJ2-2; TRBD2 might be the D (5 bases). CDR1 and CDR2 (germline): SGHNT, YYREEE (reference sequence). The CDR3 length is 16 residues. The V end lost 4 bases, the J end lost 0 bases, and 13 bases lay between the germline ends. CDR3 nucleotide sequence: TGTGCCAGCAGCCATGGCGGGCTCCCGAACACCGGGGAGCTGTTTTTT. It translates to CASSHGGLPNTGELFF.

The chain's CDR3 is CSVDRVYGYTF. CDR3 bases: TGCAGCGTTGATCGGGTCTATGGCTACACCTTC. The chain carries TRBV29-1 and TRBJ1-2; D unresolved. Trimming took 3 bases from V and 4 from J, leaving 6 bases between them. The CDR3 covers 11 residues. Germline V lookup: CDR1 SQVTM, CDR2 ANQGSEA.

V and J are TRBV3-1 (or the pseudogene TRBV3-2) and TRBJ2-7; TRBD2 matches at 9 bases. The CDR3 extends over 16 amino acids. The V segment lost 5 bases and the J segment 4 bases; nucleotides outside the gene matches: 12. CDR1 LGHDT and CDR2 YNNKEL come from the germline V gene (reference sequence). CDR3 DNA: TGTGCCAGCAGCGCCATTGGGCGGGGGGGAGGATACGAGCAGTACTTC. This encodes CASSAIGRGGGYEQYF.

This rearrangement joins TRBV6-5 to TRBJ2-2; weak D call: TRBD2 (5 bases). The V end lost 6 bases, the J end lost 6 bases, and 14 bases lay between the germline ends. The V gene's germline CDR1 is MNHEY and CDR2 SVGAGI. CDR3 length: 14 amino acids. The CDR3 sequence is CASRGSGGSGELFF. CDR3 sequence (DNA): TGTGCCAGCAGGGGCAGTGGAGGTTCCGGGGAGCTGTTTTTT.

CDR3 in amino acids: CATSRRPGLAGGRLFNEQFF. Written as DNA, the CDR3 is TGTGCCACCAGCAGAAGACCGGGACTAGCGGGAGGGCGATTGTTCAATGAGCAGTTCTTC. This sequence joins TRBV15 and TRBJ2-1, with 16 positions matching TRBD2. The length of the CDR3 is 20 residues. Looked up from germline, CDR1 is LNHNV and CDR2 is YYDKDF (reference sequence). Trimming took 2 bases from V and 6 from J; bases not matched to a gene: 13. Looking up the rest from reference TRBV15 and TRBJ2-1 gives the full variable domain: DAMVIQNPRYQVTQFGKPVTLSCSQTLNHNVMYWYQQKSSQAPKLLFHYYDKDFNNEADTPDNFQSRRPNTSFCFLDIRSPGLGDTAMYLCATSRRPGLAGGRLFNEQFFGPGTRLTVL.

The V and J genes are TRBV5-4 and TRBJ2-6; 11 nucleotides match TRBD2. The V segment lost 4 bases and the J segment 2 bases; nucleotides outside the gene matches: 8. Germline CDR1 reads SGHNT; CDR2 reads YYREEE (reference sequence). The CDR3 length is 18 residues. Here the CDR3 reads CASSDRLAGRTGANVLTF. Here the CDR3 DNA reads TGTGCCAGCAGCGACCGACTAGCGGGAAGGACTGGGGCCAACGTCCTGACTTTC.

The genes are TRBV5-1 and TRBJ1-6, with TRBD1 as a possible D gene (6 bases). Trimming took 2 bases from V and 1 from J, leaving 19 bases between them. Germline CDR1 SGHRS, CDR2 YFSETQ. This CDR3 comprises 19 residues. This CDR3 is CASSLGGDWEWSYNSPLHF. CDR3 DNA: TGCGCCAGCAGCTTAGGGGGGGATTGGGAGTGGTCCTATAATTCACCCCTCCACTTT.

The chain carries TRBV5-4 and TRBJ2-1; unclear D gene. In germline, CDR1 is SGHNT, CDR2 YYREEE (reference sequence). The CDR3 consists of 11 residues. Trimming removed 1 base from V and 8 bases from J, with 4 bases in between. Here the CDR3 reads CASSLRDEQFF. In nucleotides, the CDR3 is TGTGCCAGCAGCTTGCGAGATGAGCAGTTCTTC.